This is a list of T cell receptor beta chains from one sample in a study. TCRdb re-derived calls from the RT-PCR reads in MiXCR, one entry per CDR3 protein. This sample has about 680,000 distinct CDR3 sequences, with approximately 15% found just once. Source material: memory CD4+ T cells from blood. The receptors were gathered from a female donor in good health, serving as a healthy control. CDR3s include the opening cysteine and the closing phenylalanine or tryptophan. D genes are given only for firm matches. Expanded clones are given a class, and other clones once, few, many or no size at all.

clone size | J gene | V gene | D gene | CDR3 DNA | CDR3 protein
NA | TRBJ2-1 | TRBV18 | TRBD1 | TGTGCCAGCTCACCAGGTACAGGGGATCACAATGAGCAGTTCTTC | CASSPGTGDHNEQFF
few | TRBJ2-1 | TRBV30 | TRBD2 | TGTGCCTGGGCGGGAGGGAATGAGCAGTTCTTC | CAWAGGNEQFF
NA | TRBJ2-1 | TRBV6-5 | NA | TGTGCCAGCAGCAAACCCTACAATGAGCAGTTCTTC | CASSKPYNEQFF
NA | TRBJ2-3 | TRBV6-6 | NA | TGTGCCAGCAAAAGGACAGCTAGCACAGATACGCAGTATTTT | CASKRTASTDTQYF
NA | TRBJ2-5 | TRBV6-2/TRBV6-3 | TRBD1 | TGTGCCAGCAGAAGACCTACAGGGGGCGGGCAAGAGACCCAGTACTTC | CASRRPTGGGQETQYF
NA | TRBJ2-2 | TRBV7-2 | NA | TGTGCCAGCAGGGTCCTGGCCACCGGGGAGCTGTTTTTT | CASRVLATGELFF
few | TRBJ2-3 | TRBV11-2 | TRBD1 | TGTGCCAGCAGCTTAGGCAAAGGGGGCTCGACAGATACGCAGTATTTT | CASSLGKGGSTDTQYF
NA | TRBJ2-1 | TRBV6-8 | TRBD2 | TGTGCCAGCAGTTACTCGTGGGACGTAGCGGGGACCTACAATGAGCAGTTCTTC | CASSYSWDVAGTYNEQFF
few | TRBJ1-2 | TRBV5-1 | NA | TGCGCCAGCAGCTTAGACAAGGGCCGGGATGGCTACACCTTC | CASSLDKGRDGYTF
many | TRBJ2-1 | TRBV3-1 | NA | TGTGCCAGCAGCCAAGCCCTACTCCGGGCCTCCTACAATGAGCAGTTCTTC | CASSQALLRASYNEQFF
many | TRBJ2-2 | TRBV7-2 | NA | TGTGCCAGCAGCCCCCGGGGCGGGACGAACACCGGGGAGCTGTTTTTT | CASSPRGGTNTGELFF
few | TRBJ2-7 | TRBV5-1 | TRBD2 | TGCGCCAGCAGCTTGGGAGGGACTAGTTTCGACGAGCAGTACTTC | CASSLGGTSFDEQYF
many | TRBJ1-1 | TRBV10-3 | TRBD1 | TGTGCCATCAGGGGACAGGGGGCGGTTGAAGCTTTCTTT | CAIRGQGAVEAFF
few | TRBJ1-2 | TRBV18 | NA | TGTGCCACGACCCCGGCGGAGGAGGATGGCTACACCTTC | CATTPAEEDGYTF
NA | TRBJ1-1 | TRBV7-2 | TRBD1 | TGTGCCAGCAGCCCCCGGACAGGGGCCGGGGGCACTGAAGCTTTCTTT | CASSPRTGAGGTEAFF
NA | TRBJ1-5 | TRBV5-8 | TRBD1 | TGTGCCAGCAGCCAACCTATTGGACAGGGCCCGCATTGGCCCCAGCATTTT | CASSQPIGQGPHWPQHF
NA | TRBJ2-3 | TRBV5-1 | NA | TGCGCCAGCAGCATGGGTCGCACAGATACGCAGTATTTT | CASSMGRTDTQYF
few | TRBJ2-2 | TRBV5-1 | TRBD1 | TGCGCCAGCAGTTGGACAGGGGGAAGGGACACCGGGGAGCTGTTTTTT | CASSWTGGRDTGELFF
few | TRBJ1-3 | TRBV6-1 | NA | TGTGCCAGCAGTGTTGACGGGACCGGCCGAAACACCATATATTTT | CASSVDGTGRNTIYF
few | TRBJ2-7 | TRBV20-1 | NA | TGCAGTGCCCCGGACCAGACCTACGAGCAGTACTTC | CSAPDQTYEQYF
NA | TRBJ1-1 | TRBV11-1 | TRBD1 | TGTGCCAGCAGCGTTCAGTCCGGGACAGGGGGAAGGGACACTGAAGCTTTCTTT | CASSVQSGTGGRDTEAFF
many | TRBJ2-3 | TRBV7-2 | NA | TGTGCCAGCAGCCCCCTTATTCCGGATACGCAGTATTTT | CASSPLIPDTQYF
few | TRBJ1-1 | TRBV3-1 | NA | TGTGCCAGCAGCCCCCGCGGTAAAGATAAGGGGGGGTGGGACACTGAAGCTTTCTTT | CASSPRGKDKGGWDTEAFF
many | TRBJ2-5 | TRBV7-2 | NA | TGTGCCAGCAGCTTAATGCCAGCCAAAGAGACCCAGTACTTC | CASSLMPAKETQYF
many | TRBJ1-4 | TRBV10-3 | NA | TGTGCCATCAGTGATTTTGGTACTAATGAAAAACTGTTTTTT | CAISDFGTNEKLFF
many | TRBJ2-1 | TRBV7-3 | TRBD1 | TGTGCCAGCAGCTTAACGGGACAGGGAGGGCCATACAATGAGCAGTTCTTC | CASSLTGQGGPYNEQFF
NA | TRBJ2-5 | TRBV9 | NA | TGTGCCAGCAGCGGATCCTCACTAGCCGGAGAGACCCAGTACTTC | CASSGSSLAGETQYF
few | TRBJ1-4 | TRBV27 | TRBD1 | TGTGCCAGCACCTCTACAGGGGGCAATTATGCAACTAATGAAAAACTGTTTTTT | CASTSTGGNYATNEKLFF
many | TRBJ2-3 | TRBV7-8 | NA | TGTGCCAGCAGCTTAGAGAGTAGCGCTAGCACAGATACGCAGTATTTT | CASSLESSASTDTQYF
NA | TRBJ2-3 | TRBV20-1 | TRBD2 | TGCAGTCCTAGCGGGGGGCGGGTAGATACGCAGTATTTT | CSPSGGRVDTQYF
few | TRBJ2-3 | TRBV6-2/TRBV6-3 | TRBD2 | TGTGCCAGCAGTTACGTTCAGCGGGGGAGGGATACGCAGTATTTT | CASSYVQRGRDTQYF
few | TRBJ2-7 | TRBV7-6 | NA | TGTGCCAGCAGCGTCAGTACCGGGATTTACGAGCAGTACTTC | CASSVSTGIYEQYF
NA | TRBJ2-3 | TRBV5-1 | NA | TGCGCCAGCGGAGACTCCGACACAGATACGCAGTATTTT | CASGDSDTDTQYF
many | TRBJ2-7 | TRBV20-1 | TRBD2 | TGCAGTGCTAGAGATCCGCCTAGCGGGTCCTACGAGCAGTACTTC | CSARDPPSGSYEQYF
NA | TRBJ1-2 | TRBV5-1 | NA | TGCGCCAGCAGCCTCCTGGGGGGCGAGGCCGGCTACACCTTC | CASSLLGGEAGYTF
NA | TRBJ1-5 | TRBV20-1 | TRBD1 | TGCAGTGCTCCCAGGGGACAGTTTGGACAGCCCCAGCATTTT | CSAPRGQFGQPQHF
many | TRBJ2-5 | TRBV20-1 | NA | TGCAGTGCTAGACTTCCCCGGGGGGCTGGGGAGACCCAGTACTTC | CSARLPRGAGETQYF
many | TRBJ2-7 | TRBV12-3/TRBV12-4 | TRBD1 | TGTGCCAGCAGCCGACAGGGGAGCGGCGGCGAGCAGTACTTC | CASSRQGSGGEQYF
few | TRBJ2-1 | TRBV28 | TRBD2 | TGTGCCAGCAGTGGAACCTGGGGGGGTGAGCAGTTCTTC | CASSGTWGGEQFF
many | TRBJ1-2 | TRBV6-5 | NA | TGTGCCAGCAGTTACCGGTCGGCTACCGGCTACACCTTC | CASSYRSATGYTF
NA | TRBJ2-6 | TRBV2 | NA | TGTGCCAGCGCCGGGATCACTAGGGCCAACGTCCTGACTTTC | CASAGITRANVLTF
NA | TRBJ1-3 | TRBV12-3/TRBV12-4 | TRBD1 | TGTGCCAGCAGTCTACGACAGGGAGCTGGAAACACCATATATTTT | CASSLRQGAGNTIYF
NA | TRBJ2-3 | TRBV7-9 | NA | TGTGCCAGCAGCCCAGACGGCAGGAGCACAGATACGCAGTATTTT | CASSPDGRSTDTQYF
many | TRBJ1-5 | TRBV12-3/TRBV12-4 | NA | TGTGCCAGCAGTTCCCAGGATCAGCCCCAGCATTTT | CASSSQDQPQHF